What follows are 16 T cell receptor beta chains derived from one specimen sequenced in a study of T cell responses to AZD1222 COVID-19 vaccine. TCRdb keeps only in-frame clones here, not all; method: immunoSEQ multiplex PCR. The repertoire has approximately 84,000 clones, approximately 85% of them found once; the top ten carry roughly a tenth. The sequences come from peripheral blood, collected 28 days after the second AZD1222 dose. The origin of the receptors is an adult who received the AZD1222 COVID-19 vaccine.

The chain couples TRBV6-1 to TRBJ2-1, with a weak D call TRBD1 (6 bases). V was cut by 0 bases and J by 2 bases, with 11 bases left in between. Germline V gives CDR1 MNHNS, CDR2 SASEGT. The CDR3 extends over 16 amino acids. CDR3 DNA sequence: TGTGCCAGCAGTGAAGCGCCCAGGGGTCCCTACAATGAGCAGTTCTTC. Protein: CASSEAPRGPYNEQFF.

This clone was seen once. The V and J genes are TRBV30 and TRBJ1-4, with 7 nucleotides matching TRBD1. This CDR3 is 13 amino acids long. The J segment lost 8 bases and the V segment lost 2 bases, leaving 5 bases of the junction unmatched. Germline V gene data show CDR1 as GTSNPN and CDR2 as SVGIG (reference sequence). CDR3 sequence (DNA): TGTGCCTGGAGTTTAGGGGGCTCCGAAAAACTGTTTTTT. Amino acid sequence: CAWSLGGSEKLFF.

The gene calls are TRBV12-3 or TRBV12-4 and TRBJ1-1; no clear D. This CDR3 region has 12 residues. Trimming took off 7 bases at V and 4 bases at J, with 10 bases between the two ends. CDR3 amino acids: CASNLAGTEAFF. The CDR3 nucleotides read TGTGCCAGCAACTTAGCAGGCACTGAAGCTTTCTTT.

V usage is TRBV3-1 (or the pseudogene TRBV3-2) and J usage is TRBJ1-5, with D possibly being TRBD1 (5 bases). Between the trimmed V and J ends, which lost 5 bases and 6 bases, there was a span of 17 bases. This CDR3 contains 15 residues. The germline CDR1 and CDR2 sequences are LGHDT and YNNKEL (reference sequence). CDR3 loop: CASSVTAGKGQPQHF. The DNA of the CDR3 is TGTGCCAGCAGCGTAACTGCAGGGAAGGGTCAGCCCCAGCATTTT.

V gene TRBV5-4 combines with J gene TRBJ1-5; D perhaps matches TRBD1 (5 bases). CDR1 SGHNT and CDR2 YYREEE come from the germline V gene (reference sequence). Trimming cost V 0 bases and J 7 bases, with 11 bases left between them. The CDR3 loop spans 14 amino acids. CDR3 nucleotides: TGTGCCAGCAGCTTGGGAGGTGGGGACCAGCCCCAGCATTTT. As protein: CASSLGGGDQPQHF.

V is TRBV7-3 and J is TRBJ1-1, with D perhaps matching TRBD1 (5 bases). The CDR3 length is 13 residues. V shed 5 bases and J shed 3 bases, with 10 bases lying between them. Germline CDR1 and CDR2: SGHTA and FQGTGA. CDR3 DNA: TGTGCCAGCAGCCTGGGACGTCACACTGAAGCTTTCTTT. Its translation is CASSLGRHTEAFF.

The chain's CDR3 is CASSWAAFAGELFF. In DNA, the CDR3 is TGTGCCAGCAGTTGGGCGGCGTTCGCCGGGGAGCTGTTTTTT. This chain uses TRBV6-2 or TRBV6-3 with TRBJ2-2; unclear D gene. Germline lookup yields CDR1 MNHEY and CDR2 SVGEGT. This CDR3 is 14 amino acids long. Trimming stripped 4 bases from V and 6 bases from J, with 12 bases between.

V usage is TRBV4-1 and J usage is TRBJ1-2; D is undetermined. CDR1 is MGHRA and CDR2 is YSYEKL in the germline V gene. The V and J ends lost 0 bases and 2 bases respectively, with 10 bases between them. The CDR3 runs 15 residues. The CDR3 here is CASSQEGVGNYGYTF. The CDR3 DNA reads TGCGCCAGCAGCCAAGAAGGTGTGGGGAACTATGGCTACACCTTC.

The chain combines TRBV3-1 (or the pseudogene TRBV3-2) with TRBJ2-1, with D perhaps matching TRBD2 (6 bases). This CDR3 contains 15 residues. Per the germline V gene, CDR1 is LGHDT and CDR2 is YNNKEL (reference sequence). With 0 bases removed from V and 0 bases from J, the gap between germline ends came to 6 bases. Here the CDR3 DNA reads TGTGCCAGCAGCCAAGACGGGGGCTCCTACAATGAGCAGTTCTTC. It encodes CASSQDGGSYNEQFF.

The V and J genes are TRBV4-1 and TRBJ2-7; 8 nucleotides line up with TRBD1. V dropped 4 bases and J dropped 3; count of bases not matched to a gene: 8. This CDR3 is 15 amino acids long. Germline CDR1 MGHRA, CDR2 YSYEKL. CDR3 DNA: TGCGCCAGCAGCCCCTCCCGGACAGGGCTCTACGAGCAGTACTTC. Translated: CASSPSRTGLYEQYF.

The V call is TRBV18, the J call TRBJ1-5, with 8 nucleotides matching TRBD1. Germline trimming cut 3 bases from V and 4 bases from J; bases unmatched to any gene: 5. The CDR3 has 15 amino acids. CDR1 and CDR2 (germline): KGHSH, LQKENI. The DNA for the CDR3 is TGTGCCAGCTCACCGGACAGGGTGAAGAATCAGCCCCAGCATTTT. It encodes CASSPDRVKNQPQHF. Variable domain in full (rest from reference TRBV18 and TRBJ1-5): NAGVMQNPRHLVRRRGQEARLRCSPMKGHSHVYWYRQLPEEGLKFMVYLQKENIIDESGMPKERFSAEFPKEGPSILRIQQVVRGDSAAYFCASSPDRVKNQPQHFGDGTRLSIL.

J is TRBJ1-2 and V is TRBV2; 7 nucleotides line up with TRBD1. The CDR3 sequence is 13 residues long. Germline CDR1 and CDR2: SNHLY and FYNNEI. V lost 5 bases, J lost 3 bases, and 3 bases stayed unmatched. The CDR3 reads CASSITGDYGYTF. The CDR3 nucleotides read TGTGCCAGCAGTATTACAGGGGACTATGGCTACACCTTC.

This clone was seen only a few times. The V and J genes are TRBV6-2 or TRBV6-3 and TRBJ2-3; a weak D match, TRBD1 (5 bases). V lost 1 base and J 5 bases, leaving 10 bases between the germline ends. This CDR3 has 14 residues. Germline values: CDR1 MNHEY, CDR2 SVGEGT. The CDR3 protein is CASSYYQGVDTQYF. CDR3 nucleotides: TGTGCCAGCAGTTACTACCAGGGTGTAGATACGCAGTATTTT.

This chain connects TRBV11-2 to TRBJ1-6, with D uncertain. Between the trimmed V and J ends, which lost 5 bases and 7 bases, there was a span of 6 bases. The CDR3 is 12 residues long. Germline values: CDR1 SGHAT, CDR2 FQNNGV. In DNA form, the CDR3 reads TGTGCCAGCAGCCTTCGGAATTCACCCCTCCACTTT. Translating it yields CASSLRNSPLHF.

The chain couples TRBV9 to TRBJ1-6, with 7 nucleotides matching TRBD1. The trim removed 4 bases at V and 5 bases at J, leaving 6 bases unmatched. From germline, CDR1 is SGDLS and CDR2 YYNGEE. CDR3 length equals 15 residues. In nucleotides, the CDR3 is TGTGCCAGCAGCACCCAGGGGGGGAATAATTCACCCCTCCACTTT. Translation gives CASSTQGGNNSPLHF.

The CDR3 nucleotides are TGTGCCAGCAGTTTATTTTCGGTCACATTTCATCAGCCCCAGCATTTT. It codes for CASSLFSVTFHQPQHF. This chain links TRBV28 with TRBJ1-5; D is unresolved. There are 16 residues in the CDR3. Trimming pared 1 base from V and 5 bases from J, leaving 15 bases between. Germline V CDR1 and CDR2: MDHEN, SYDVKM.